The clone carrying this T cell receptor beta chain was seen just once. As yet, its antigen is unknown. Germline lookup yields CDR1 LNHDA and CDR2 SQIVND (reference sequence). Trimming stripped 9 bases from V and 0 bases from J, with 15 bases between. This CDR3 has 14 residues. TCR beta VDJ and CDR3 profiles were obtained from a genomic DNA template. TCRdb reanalysed the reads using MiXCR and keeps one entry per CDR3 protein. The sample holds over 40,000 distinct CDR3 sequences; around two thirds are singletons and the top ten take around 31%. The sample is drawn from a study of CD8+CD57+ T cells in acquired aplastic anemia. The wider study: Sorted CD4+ and CD8+ cells yielded roughly 3.2 ug of DNA on average.

Study findings and constraints: Patients and controls turned out to have roughly 30 CD8+ CDR3 sequences in common.

Source material: sorted CD4+, CD8+, or CD8+CD57+ T cells (not recorded which) from PBMCs. V and J are TRBV19 and TRBJ2-7, with D possibly being TRBD1 (6 bases). The clonotype comes from a human donor in good health, serving as a control. The CDR3 loop is CASSPGTISYEQYF. The CDR3 nucleotides read TGTGCCAGCAGCCCCGGGACAATCTCCTACGAGCAGTACTTC.